These T cell receptor beta chains were read from a single sample in a study of T-cell memory formation after mild COVID-19. TCRdb reanalysed the 5' RACE reads using MiXCR and keeps one entry per CDR3 protein. The repertoire has around 450,000 distinct CDR3 sequences, 20% of them found once; the top ten carry more than 8%. The source material was PBMCs or a T cell subset sorted from them (not recorded which). The receptors stem from an adult woman who had mild COVID-19 (a few samples of this study predate the infection). Cell type and time point are not known. The CDR3 runs from the conserved cysteine through the conserved F or W. D genes are given only for firm matches. The size field is filled for only some rows; it gives once, few, many or a size class.

CDR3 protein | CDR3 DNA | D gene | J gene | V gene | clone size
CASSSGTGSSEALHF | TGTGCCAGCAGCTCTGGGACAGGGTCCTCTGAGGCCCTCCACTTT | TRBD1 | TRBJ1-6 | TRBV7-9 | few
CSAGASARTGSTDTQYF | TGCAGTGCTGGGGCCAGCGCCCGAACGGGCAGCACAGATACGCAGTATTTT | NA | TRBJ2-3 | TRBV20-1 | few
CASSAPDRIGDTEAFF | TGTGCCAGCAGCGCACCGGACAGAATTGGGGACACTGAAGCTTTCTTT | NA | TRBJ1-1 | TRBV7-8 | NA
CASDFKGSGANVLTF | TGTGCCAGCGATTTTAAGGGCTCTGGGGCCAACGTCCTGACTTTC | NA | TRBJ2-6 | TRBV6-1 | NA
CASSFDRSGVSGYTF | TGTGCCAGCAGTTTTGACAGAAGTGGCGTTAGTGGCTACACCTTC | NA | TRBJ1-2 | TRBV12-3/TRBV12-4 | NA
CASSLNGRREAFF | TGTGCCAGCAGCTTAAATGGCCGGCGTGAAGCTTTCTTT | NA | TRBJ1-1 | TRBV7-3 | NA
CASNPGRSYNSPLHF | TGTGCCAGTAACCCGGGACGCTCCTATAATTCACCCCTCCACTTT | NA | TRBJ1-6 | TRBV19 | once
CASSVGPHGVENLSGANVLTF | TGTGCCAGCAGCGTAGGACCCCACGGGGTAGAAAACCTCTCTGGGGCCAACGTCCTGACTTTC | NA | TRBJ2-6 | TRBV11-2 | NA
CASSALLAREETQYF | TGTGCCAGCAGCGCCTTACTAGCGCGTGAAGAGACCCAGTACTTC | TRBD2 | TRBJ2-5 | TRBV7-9 | NA
CASSSNGSPDTQYF | TGTGCCAGCAGCTCCAATGGCAGCCCGGATACGCAGTATTTT | NA | TRBJ2-3 | TRBV11-3 | many